This is a list of T cell receptor beta chains from one sample in a study of OX40 agonist ivuxolimab in advanced cancers. Clones were read by immunoSEQ multiplex PCR, and TCRdb kept only the in-frame ones, dropping some. In the table there are around 79,000 clones, more than 70% of which are singletons. The sequencing here drew on CD4+ or CD8+ T cells sorted from blood, taken in a trial of the OX40 agonist ivuxolimab. The source is an adult with an advanced solid tumor such as melanoma, head and neck, liver or kidney cancer. Both conserved end residues are part of each CDR3. Expanded clones are given a class, and other clones once, few, many or no size at all.

V	J	size	CDR3
TRBV28	TRBJ2-3	NA	CASTLGGTDTQYF
TRBV25-1	TRBJ2-5	NA	CASSEQVQETQYF
TRBV7-2	TRBJ1-1	few	CASSQQGGDTEAFF
TRBV4-2	TRBJ2-7	NA	CASSQASGRAGAYEQYF
TRBV6-1	TRBJ2-6	NA	CASSARLISGANVLTF
TRBV29-1	TRBJ2-1	NA	CSARRTGDEQFF
TRBV6-6	TRBJ1-1	NA	CASRAGGNTEAFF
TRBV9	TRBJ1-1	once	CASSLLQGAGTEAFF
TRBV5-1	TRBJ1-1	NA	CASSLVGGQDTEAFF
TRBV7-6	TRBJ2-5	NA	CASSSPPQETQYF
TRBV7-2	TRBJ1-1	NA	CASSLLGGNRAFF
TRBV28	TRBJ1-2	NA	CASSLRNRGNYGYTF
TRBV10-3	TRBJ1-1	NA	CAISGQLDTEAFF
TRBV6-5	TRBJ2-7	NA	CASSSQGYEQYF
TRBV15	TRBJ1-4	NA	CATSRGDVANEKLFF
TRBV6-6	TRBJ1-2	NA	CASSWGRGQGGYTF
TRBV30	TRBJ2-7	NA	CAWSPPRTGFSYEQYF
TRBV28	TRBJ2-7	NA	CASSRLGTGGNEQYF
TRBV4-1	TRBJ2-3	NA	CASSQTGLDRTDTQYF
TRBV18	TRBJ2-7	NA	CASSPPGALAQRAGGRLEQYF
TRBV7-9	TRBJ1-1	once	CASSLGQGAKTEAFF
TRBV28	TRBJ1-5	NA	CASSLTQGSGNQPQHF
TRBV19	TRBJ1-1	NA	CASSPTGAGNTEAFF
TRBV27	TRBJ1-4	NA	CASSFRGGIRANEKLFF
TRBV2	TRBJ2-6	NA	CASKGTWANVLTF
TRBV15	TRBJ2-7	once	CATSSGTGGFYEQYF
TRBV16	TRBJ1-3	NA	CASSHPSGTGGNTIYF
TRBV28	TRBJ1-2	NA	CASSLWARGTGYTF
TRBV4-2	TRBJ1-5	few	CASSQDKQGHQPQHF
TRBV28	TRBJ1-1	NA	CASSRQGWGTEAFF
TRBV7-7	TRBJ2-1	NA	CASSPPDRDNEQFF
TRBV5-4	TRBJ1-6	NA	CASSTGQGGNSPLHF
TRBV5-1	TRBJ2-5	once	CASSLGWGVRETQYF
TRBV7-2	TRBJ1-5	NA	CASSLAGQGRGQPQHF
TRBV30	TRBJ1-6	NA	CAWNSPGQLNSPLHF
TRBV19	TRBJ2-2	NA	CASSMEGVSGELFF
TRBV28	TRBJ2-7	NA	CASSTGPTYEQYF
TRBV5-5	TRBJ2-5	NA	CASSLVGPKETQYF
TRBV7-3	TRBJ1-1	NA	CASSLNSQTEAFF
TRBV5-1	TRBJ2-1	NA	CASSWGSSSYNEQFF
TRBV5-1	TRBJ2-7	NA	CASSVYMNSYEQYF
TRBV29-1	TRBJ1-1	once	CSAWVWGNTEAFF
TRBV9	TRBJ2-7	few	CASSVGGLAGHEQYF